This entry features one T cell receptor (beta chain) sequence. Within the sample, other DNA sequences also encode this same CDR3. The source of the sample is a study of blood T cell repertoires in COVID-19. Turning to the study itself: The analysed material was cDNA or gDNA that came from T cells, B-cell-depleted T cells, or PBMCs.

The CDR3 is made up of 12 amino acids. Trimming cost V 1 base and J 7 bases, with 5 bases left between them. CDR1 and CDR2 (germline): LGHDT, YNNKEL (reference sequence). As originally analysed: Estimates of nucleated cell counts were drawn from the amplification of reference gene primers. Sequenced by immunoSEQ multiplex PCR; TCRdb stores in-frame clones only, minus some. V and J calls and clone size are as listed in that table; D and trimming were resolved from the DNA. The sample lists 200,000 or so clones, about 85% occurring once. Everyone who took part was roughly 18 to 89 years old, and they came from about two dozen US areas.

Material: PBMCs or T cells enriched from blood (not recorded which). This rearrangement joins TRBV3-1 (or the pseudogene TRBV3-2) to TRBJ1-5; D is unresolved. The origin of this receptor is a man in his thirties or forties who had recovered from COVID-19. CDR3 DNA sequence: TGTGCCAGCAGCCAAGGAGGACAGCCCCAGCATTTT. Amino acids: CASSQGGQPQHF.